The entry that follows covers one T cell receptor beta chain sequence. What it binds is not known. The donors were part of the validation cohort, which consisted of over a hundred subjects and was separate from the first cohort of hundreds of subjects. The protocol was immunoSEQ multiplex PCR, while the TCRdb copy is restricted to in-frame clones and leaves out a portion. The sample consists of roughly 80,000 clones, approximately 91% of them appearing once. The CDR3 extends over 18 amino acids. CDR1 and CDR2 from the germline V gene are SEHNR and FQNEAQ (reference sequence). V was pared by 6 bases and J by 3 bases, with 27 bases between. The sample originates from a study of cytomegalovirus exposure and HLA in healthy donors. Points from the study as a whole: It was approximately 150 TCR beta chains that were listed as cytomegalovirus-associated. Rare TCR sequences predominated, though certain public TCRs were found in many donors. TCR clusters originating in the first cohort tended to co-occur in the 120 validation repertoires, according to a later analysis.

The clonotype comes from a man younger than 45 in good health and CMV-seronegative. The chain is built from TRBV7-9 and TRBJ2-7; maybe TRBD2 (6 bases). Input material: PBMCs. The CDR3 loop reads CASRPPLDGAEGNYEQYF. CDR3 in DNA: TGTGCCAGCAGGCCACCCTTGGACGGAGCGGAGGGTAACTACGAGCAGTACTTC.